This T cell receptor (beta chain) was sequenced during a study of T cells in Graves' hyperthyroidism and ophthalmopathy. From RNA transcripts, TCR beta CDR3 regions were amplified. Using the HTBI primer set, a first-round RT-PCR was run on the TCR CDR3. TCRdb re-called the multiplex PCR reads through MiXCR, storing one row per CDR3 protein. Counted here are hundreds of thousands of distinct CDR3 sequences, under 20% occurring once; the ten biggest clones make up 3.8%. There are a few counts of this clonotype. Its antigen remains unidentified. Regarding the study as a whole: The model foresaw ophthalmopathy a median around 6 months prior to onset.

Newly diagnosed hyperthyroidism, duration under 2 months, in patients aged 18 to 65. Researchers barred patients who had uncontrolled infection, other autoimmune disease, pregnancy or lactation. In making diagnoses, clinical symptoms, serum thyroxine and TRAb, thyroid ultrasound and orbital computed tomography were all used. Trimming pared 4 bases from V and 0 bases from J, leaving 9 bases between. There are 14 residues in the CDR3. The chain recombines TRBV12-3 or TRBV12-4 with TRBJ1-1; weak D call: TRBD1 (5 bases). The sequence was collected from a young woman with Graves' hyperthyroidism. The sequenced sample was blood. The chain's CDR3 is CASSSDTMNTEAFF. The CDR3 nucleotides read TGTGCCAGCAGTTCGGACACGATGAACACTGAAGCTTTCTTT.